This T cell receptor beta chain was obtained from a study of blood T cells in healthy people across ages. PCR was performed a second time for about 6 to 12 cycles using a sample-barcoded 5' primer and a J-beta primer mix. TCRdb re-called the 5' RACE reads with MiXCR, one entry per CDR3 protein. The data show 1.5 million to 2 million distinct CDR3 sequences, 28% seen once. Sequencing was performed on blood. The receptor's source is a woman aged 25 to 39 in good health.

This CDR3 reads CASSPGTSGSLDTQYF. CDR3 DNA sequence: TGTGCCAGCAGCCCAGGCACTAGCGGGAGCCTAGATACGCAGTATTTT. The V gene is TRBV7-6, the J gene TRBJ2-3; 11 bases align to TRBD2. Germline V gene lookup returns CDR1 SGHVS and CDR2 FNYEAQ. V shed 5 bases, J shed 5 bases, and the junction held 9 bases outside the gene matches. This CDR3 is 16 amino acids long.